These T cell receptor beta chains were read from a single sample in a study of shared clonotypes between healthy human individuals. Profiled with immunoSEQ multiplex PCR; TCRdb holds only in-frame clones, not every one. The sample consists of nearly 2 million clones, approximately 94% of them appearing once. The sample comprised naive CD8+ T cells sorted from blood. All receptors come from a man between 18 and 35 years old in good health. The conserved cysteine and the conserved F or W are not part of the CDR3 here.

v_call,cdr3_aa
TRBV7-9,ASSSQTGNEQF
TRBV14,ASSQGTSGGTETQY
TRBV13,ASSSAGPYEQY
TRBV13,ASSEFSGRAPIEQF
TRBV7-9,ASSPGGTEAF
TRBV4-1,ASSPLPGGTDTQY
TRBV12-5,ASGLAAYNEQF
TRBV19,ASSISGYNEQF
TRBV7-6,ASSSGIFSPLH
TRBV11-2,ASSSGSQETQY
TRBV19,ASSIRVGGPLYEQY
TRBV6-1,ASSISYEQY
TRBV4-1,ASSQRDKSYEQY
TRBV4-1,ASSPMGQPNTGELF
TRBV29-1,SVEDGVMNEQY
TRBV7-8,ASTTDSYEQY
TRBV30,AWTIGEKLF
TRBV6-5,ASRTMNTEAF
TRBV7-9,ASSPGPLPQH
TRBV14,ASSPPRGGSPDTQY
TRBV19,ASSMGAGRGYEQY
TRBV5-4,ASSFTGSVGDEQY
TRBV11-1,ASSLRGPNTEAF
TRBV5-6,ASSWRGFGGRDSTDTQY
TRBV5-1,ASRPTPGQGNNEQF
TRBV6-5,ASSYSAGGQKLF
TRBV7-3,ASSLTFGLAVGEY
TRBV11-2,ASSFGTANIQY
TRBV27,ASSLPSRDTQETQY
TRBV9,ASTAGGSSYNEQF
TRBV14,ASSQASGGALNYGYT
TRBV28,ASSSAGHYTGELF
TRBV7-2,ASSLDEGMTNGELF
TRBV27,ATCQGYEQY
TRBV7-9,ASSFGVEAF
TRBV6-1,ASSESWGAGNQPQH
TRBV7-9,ASSHRQEYQETQY
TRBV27,ASSFVSGENYEQF
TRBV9,ASSVATRGDSYNEQF
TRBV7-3,ASSPGTQNIQY
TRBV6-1,ASSEVPAGEIDTQY
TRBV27,ASSPSQGGAPLIEQF
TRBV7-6,ASSLERIPSYEQY
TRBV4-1,ASSQANRGYEQY